The entry below describes one T cell receptor beta chain. Its antigen is unknown. The input lacks base qualities; no much larger clone sits a single base away. Graves' hyperthyroidism was defined as stable when no progression to ophthalmopathy occurred over 18 months of follow-up. Hyperthyroidism patients were newly diagnosed, had a disease duration of under 2 months, and were aged 18 to 65 years. Patients with uncontrolled infections, other autoimmune diseases, pregnancy or lactation were excluded. Diagnoses relied on clinical symptoms, serum thyroxine and TRAb, thyroid ultrasound and orbital computed tomography. PBMCs were isolated from more than 8 ml of fresh peripheral blood by Ficoll-Paque density gradient centrifugation. Trizol reagent was used to extract total RNA, and RNA quality was then checked on an Agilent 2100 Bioanalyzer. The germline V end is reduced by 4 bases and the J end by 1 base; junction bases left unmatched: 8. The CDR3 runs 17 residues from the cysteine to the phenylalanine. Of all the DNA, just the CDR3 is kept, 51 bases in frame from base 1. CDR1 is given as SGHRS and CDR2 as YFSETQ, both from the germline V gene.

TCR beta CDR3 regions were amplified from RNA transcripts. For the first round of RT-PCR on the TCR CDR3, the HTBI primer set was used together with the Qiagen OneStep RT-PCR kit. The libraries were constructed in a second round of multiplex PCR and then size-selected and purified. Sequencing of the libraries was done on an Illumina HiSeq2000 using paired-end 100 bp reads. Per the authors' processing: SOAPnuke was used to process the raw data, removing reads that contained adapters or uncalled bases, had a mean Phred below 15, or lacked an exact match to the constant primer or identifier. COPE v1.2.5 was used to merge the high-quality paired reads, and each unique nucleotide sequence was defined as a clonotype. MiTCR v1.1 was used to align clonotypes to the IMGT TRBV, TRBD and TRBJ reference segments. The analysis was restricted to V-J combinations with a frequency above 0.0001, which together covered about 99% of the repertoires. The TCS score was defined as the ratio of F50 (clonal expansion) to E x V (chaos), calculated using BLOSUM62-based TCRdist between CDR3 peptides within each V-J. Welch's t-statistics and random forest reduced fewer than 600 V-J features to about 13, which were used in a naive Bayes classifier (R e1071). The public reads were run again by TCRdb, first through fastp at Q25 and then through MiXCR, and only productive beta chains were kept. When rows share a CDR3 protein, they turn into one entry using the most common DNA and genes. The V and J calls were not made by the authors but by TCRdb's processing. Within this sample are 340,000 or so distinct CDR3 sequences, with about 20% of them counted one time only. Approximately 49% of the sample goes to the ten largest clones.

The data are from a study of T cells in Graves' hyperthyroidism and ophthalmopathy (dated by TCRdb to between 2018 and 2021). Looking at the study overall: Peripheral blood was sampled at the time of initial diagnosis, prior to any treatment. To identify TCR V-J signatures that set the groups apart, the researchers used a discovery cohort of about a hundred patients, made up of 43 with Graves' ophthalmopathy and about 60 with stable Graves' hyperthyroidism. Whether ophthalmopathy could be predicted prospectively was tested in an independent validation cohort made up of about 20 hyperthyroidism patients plus 17 patients who later progressed to ophthalmopathy. The paper reports TCR Vbeta CDR3 sequencing of some 140 peripheral blood samples: under 45 ophthalmopathy, about 75 hyperthyroidism and 17 progressor patients. For training and testing, the 95 to 100 patients in the discovery cohort were randomly divided in a 7:3 ratio. After sampling, hyperthyroidism patients received methimazole starting at 30 mg daily, and ophthalmopathy patients received high-dose intravenous methylprednisolone. In more than 5 Graves' hyperthyroidism patients, the study also compared T-cell repertoires from thyroid tissue with T-cell repertoires from blood. Overall results and qualifications from the work: In cross-validation, a model built on a 13 V-J signature told ophthalmopathy apart from stable hyperthyroidism with 87.88% sensitivity and around 83% specificity, and in testing the same model reached 80%/75%. During validation, the model predicted progression to ophthalmopathy a median of approximately 6.5 months ahead of onset, with 60% to 71% sensitivity and about 75% specificity. No statistical method was used to set the sample size in advance, and investigators knew the group allocation. Most expanded thyroid clonotypes (frequency above 0.001) were also detected in blood, a finding suggesting that blood repertoires may reflect thyroid immune responses.

This TCR was recovered from a woman aged 45-60 years with Graves' hyperthyroidism. This chain is built from TRBV5-1 and TRBJ2-2; TRBD1 matches 9 bases in the middle. The sample comprised blood. The DNA reads TGCGCCAGCAGCCGTACTAGACAGGGGGAGAACACCGGGGAGCTGTTTTTT. This codes for CASSRTRQGENTGELFF.